One and the same sample provided the 10 T cell receptor beta chains below, sequenced in a study of blood T cell repertoires in COVID-19. The table came from immunoSEQ multiplex PCR; TCRdb's copy has only in-frame clones and leaves some out. This table has around 23,000 clones, 80% to 95% appearing once. Sequenced: peripheral blood. The receptors shown here come from a human donor in a cohort sampled during active COVID-19.

The gene calls are TRBV4-2 and TRBJ2-3; a weak D match, TRBD2 (5 bases). CDR3 size: 14 residues. V lost 0 bases to trimming and J lost 11 bases, with 15 bases between them. From germline, CDR1 is LGHNA and CDR2 YNFKEQ. The CDR3 nucleotides are TGTGCCAGCAGCCAAGAAGACTCGGGCGGACTGCAGTATTTT. Translated, it gives CASSQEDSGGLQYF.

The DNA for the CDR3 is TGCGCCAGCAGCTTGGGGGCCCCGACCGCAATGAACACTGAAGCTTTCTTT. Translation gives CASSLGAPTAMNTEAFF. V is TRBV5-1 and J is TRBJ1-1, with D unclear. The ends were cut back, 0 bases at V and 0 bases at J, with 15 bases in the middle. Per the germline V gene, CDR1 is SGHRS and CDR2 is YFSETQ. The CDR3 runs to 17 residues.

The rearrangement links TRBV4-3 to TRBJ1-1; no definite D call. Germline V gives CDR1 LGHNA, CDR2 YSLEER. Deletions cut 1 base from V and 2 bases from J, with 8 bases between. The CDR3 is 14 residues long. The CDR3 bases are TGCGCCAGCAGCCAAGTGGGGAGAAACACTGAAGCTTTCTTT. It specifies CASSQVGRNTEAFF.

The chain joins TRBV10-3 to TRBJ1-4; D is unresolved. The CDR3 covers 15 residues. V was shortened by 2 bases and J by 4 bases, with 11 bases between the two germline ends. Germline CDR1 and CDR2: ENHRY and SYGVKD. The CDR3 DNA follows: TGTGCCATCAGTGAGACGCGGCCCGATAATGAAAAACTGTTTTTT. As protein: CAISETRPDNEKLFF.

This chain links TRBV30 with TRBJ1-1; TRBD1 is a possible D gene (5 bases). The length of the CDR3 is 14 residues. Between the trimmed V and J ends, which lost 8 bases and 2 bases, there was a span of 18 bases. Germline V lookup: CDR1 GTSNPN, CDR2 SVGIG (reference sequence). The chain's CDR3 is CAGQGFPSNTEAFF. CDR3 DNA: TGTGCCGGGCAGGGCTTTCCCAGCAACACTGAAGCTTTCTTT.

This chain links TRBV9 with TRBJ2-5; D uncertain. CDR3 length: 12 amino acids. V dropped 4 bases and J dropped 4 bases, with 8 bases sitting between them. The germline V gene has CDR1 SGDLS and CDR2 YYNGEE. CDR3: CASSKNGETQYF. CDR3 nucleotides: TGTGCCAGCAGCAAAAACGGAGAGACCCAGTACTTC.

This chain links TRBV6-1 with TRBJ1-2; tentative D call: TRBD1 (6 bases). V lost 1 base, J lost 4 bases, and 16 bases lay in between. The CDR3 is 16 amino acids. Germline V gene data show CDR1 as MNHNS and CDR2 as SASEGT. The CDR3, as DNA: TGTGCCAGCAGTGAAGGGCAGGGGACACCGTTCTATGGCTACACCTTC. Its protein product is CASSEGQGTPFYGYTF.

This chain links TRBV3-1 (or the pseudogene TRBV3-2) with TRBJ1-2; 7 bases align to TRBD1. Germline V lookup: CDR1 LGHDT, CDR2 YNNKEL (reference sequence). The length of the CDR3 is 13 residues. V lost 5 bases, J lost 5 bases, and 5 bases stayed unmatched. CDR3 sequence: CASSAQGSYGYTF. The DNA of the CDR3 is TGTGCCAGCAGCGCACAGGGGTCGTATGGCTACACCTTC.

The rearrangement joins TRBV19 to TRBJ1-2; TRBD1 aligns across 7 bases. Germline CDR1 reads LNHDA; CDR2 reads SQIVND (reference sequence). This CDR3 is 12 amino acids long. Unmatched junction bases numbered 4, after V lost 5 bases and J lost 7 bases. CDR3 region: CASSLGGVGYTF. The CDR3, as DNA: TGTGCCAGTAGTTTAGGGGGCGTTGGCTACACCTTC.

A remark on this clone: Other DNA sequences in the sample encode the same CDR3. This sequence joins TRBV5-1 and TRBJ2-7; 16 bases match TRBD2. The CDR3 runs 15 residues. Trimming took 5 bases from V and 6 from J; bases not matched to a gene: 5. Germline assignment: CDR1 SGHRS and CDR2 YFSETQ. The DNA of the CDR3 is TGCGCCAGCAGGGGACTAGCGGGGGGGCCGGGCGAGCAGTACTTC. Translation gives CASRGLAGGPGEQYF.